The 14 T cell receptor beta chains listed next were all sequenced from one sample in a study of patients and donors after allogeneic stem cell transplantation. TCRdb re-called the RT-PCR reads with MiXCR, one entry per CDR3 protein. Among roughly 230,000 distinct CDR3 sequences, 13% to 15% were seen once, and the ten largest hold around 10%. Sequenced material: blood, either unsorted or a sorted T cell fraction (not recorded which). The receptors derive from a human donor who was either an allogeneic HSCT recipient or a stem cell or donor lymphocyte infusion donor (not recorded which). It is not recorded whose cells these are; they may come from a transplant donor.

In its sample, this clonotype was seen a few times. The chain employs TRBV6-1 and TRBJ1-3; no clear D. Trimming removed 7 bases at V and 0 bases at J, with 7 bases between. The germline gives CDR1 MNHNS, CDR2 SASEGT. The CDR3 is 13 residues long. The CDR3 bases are TGTGCCAGCATGAGGAACTCTGGAAACACCATATATTTT. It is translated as CASMRNSGNTIYF.

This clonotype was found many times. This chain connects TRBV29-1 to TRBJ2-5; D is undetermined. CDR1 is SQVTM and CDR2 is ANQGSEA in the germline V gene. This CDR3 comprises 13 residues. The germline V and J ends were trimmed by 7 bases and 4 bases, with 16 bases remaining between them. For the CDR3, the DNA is TGCAGCGGTGATTTGTTTGGCGGAGAGACCCAGTACTTC. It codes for CSGDLFGGETQYF.

This CDR3 reads CASSERRTSGRETQYF. The DNA for the CDR3 is TGTGCCAGCAGTGAAAGACGGACTAGCGGGAGGGAGACCCAGTACTTC. V gene TRBV2 combines with J gene TRBJ2-5; 14 bases agree with TRBD2. The CDR3 totals 16 residues. The germline V gene has CDR1 SNHLY and CDR2 FYNNEI. V was clipped by 2 bases and J by 5 bases; unmatched bases: 4.

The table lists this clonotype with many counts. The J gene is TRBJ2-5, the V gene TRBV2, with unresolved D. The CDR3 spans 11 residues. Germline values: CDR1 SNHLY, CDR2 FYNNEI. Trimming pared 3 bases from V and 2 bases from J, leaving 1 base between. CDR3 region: CASSEQETQYF. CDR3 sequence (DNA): TGTGCCAGCAGTGAGCAAGAGACCCAGTACTTC.

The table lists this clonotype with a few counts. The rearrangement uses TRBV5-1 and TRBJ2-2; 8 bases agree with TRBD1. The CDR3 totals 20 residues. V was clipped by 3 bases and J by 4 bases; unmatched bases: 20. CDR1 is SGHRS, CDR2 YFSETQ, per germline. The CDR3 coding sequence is TGCGCCAGCAGCTGGGGACAGGAGGTCGGTAGAAGGCGGGTCACCGGGGAGCTGTTTTTT. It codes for CASSWGQEVGRRRVTGELFF.

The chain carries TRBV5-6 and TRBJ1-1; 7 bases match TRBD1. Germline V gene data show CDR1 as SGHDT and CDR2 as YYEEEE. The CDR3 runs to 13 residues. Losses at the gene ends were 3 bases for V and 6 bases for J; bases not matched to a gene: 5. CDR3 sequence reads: CASSWVQGAEAFF. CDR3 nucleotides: TGTGCCAGCAGCTGGGTCCAGGGGGCTGAAGCTTTCTTT.

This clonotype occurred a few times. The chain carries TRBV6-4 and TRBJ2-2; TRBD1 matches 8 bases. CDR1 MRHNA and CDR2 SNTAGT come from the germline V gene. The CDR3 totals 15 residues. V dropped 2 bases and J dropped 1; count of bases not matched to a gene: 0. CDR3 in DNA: TGTGCCAGCAGTGACGGGACAGGGAACACCGGGGAGCTGTTTTTT. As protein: CASSDGTGNTGELFF.

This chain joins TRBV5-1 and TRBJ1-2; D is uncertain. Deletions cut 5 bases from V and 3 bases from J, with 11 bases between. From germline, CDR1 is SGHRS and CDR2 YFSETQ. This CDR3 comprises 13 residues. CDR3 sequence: CASSGPGYYGYTF. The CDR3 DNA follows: TGCGCCAGCAGTGGACCGGGCTACTATGGCTACACCTTC.

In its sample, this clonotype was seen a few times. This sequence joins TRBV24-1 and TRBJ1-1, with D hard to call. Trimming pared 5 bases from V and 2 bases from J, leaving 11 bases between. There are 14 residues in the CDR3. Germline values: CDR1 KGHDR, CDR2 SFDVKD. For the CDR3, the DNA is TGTGCCACCAGTGGTTGGGGTCACAACACTGAAGCTTTCTTT. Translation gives CATSGWGHNTEAFF.

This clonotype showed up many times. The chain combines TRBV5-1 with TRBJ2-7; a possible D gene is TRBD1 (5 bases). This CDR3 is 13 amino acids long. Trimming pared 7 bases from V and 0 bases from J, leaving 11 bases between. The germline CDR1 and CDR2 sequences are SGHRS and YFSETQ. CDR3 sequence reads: CASGAISSYEQYF. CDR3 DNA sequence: TGCGCCAGCGGGGCGATAAGCTCCTACGAGCAGTACTTC. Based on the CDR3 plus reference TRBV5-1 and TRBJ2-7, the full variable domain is KAGVTQTPRYLIKTRGQQVTLSCSPISGHRSVSWYQQTPGQGLQFLFEYFSETQRNKGNFPGRFSGRQFSNSRSEMNVSTLELGDSALYLCASGAISSYEQYFGPGTRLTVT.

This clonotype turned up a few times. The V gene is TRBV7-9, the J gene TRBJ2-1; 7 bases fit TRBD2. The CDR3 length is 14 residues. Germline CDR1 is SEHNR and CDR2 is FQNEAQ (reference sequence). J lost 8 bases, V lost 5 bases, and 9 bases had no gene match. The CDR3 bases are TGTGCCAGCAGCCCCCTTGGGACTACCTATGAGCAGTTCTTC. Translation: CASSPLGTTYEQFF. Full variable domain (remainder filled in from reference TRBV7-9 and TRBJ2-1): DTGVSQNPRHKITKRGQNVTFRCDPISEHNRLYWYRQTLGQGPEFLTYFQNEAQLEKSRLLSDRFSAERPKGSFSTLEIQRTEQGDSAMYLCASSPLGTTYEQFFGPGTRLTVL.

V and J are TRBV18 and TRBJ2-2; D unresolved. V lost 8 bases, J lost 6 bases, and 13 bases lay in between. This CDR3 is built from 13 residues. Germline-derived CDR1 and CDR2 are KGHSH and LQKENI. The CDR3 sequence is CASLLSGPGELFF. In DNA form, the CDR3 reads TGTGCCAGCCTCCTATCGGGCCCCGGGGAGCTGTTTTTT. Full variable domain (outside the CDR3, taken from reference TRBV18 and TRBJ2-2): NAGVMQNPRHLVRRRGQEARLRCSPMKGHSHVYWYRQLPEEGLKFMVYLQKENIIDESGMPKERFSAEFPKEGPSILRIQQVVRGDSAAYFCASLLSGPGELFFGEGSRLTVL.

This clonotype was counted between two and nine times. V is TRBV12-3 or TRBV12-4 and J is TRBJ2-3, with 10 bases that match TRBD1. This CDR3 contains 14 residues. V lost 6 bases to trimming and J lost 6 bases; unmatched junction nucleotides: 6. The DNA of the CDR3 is TGTGCCAGCAGGCCCGGACAGGGGGGGGATACGCAGTATTTT. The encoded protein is CASRPGQGGDTQYF.

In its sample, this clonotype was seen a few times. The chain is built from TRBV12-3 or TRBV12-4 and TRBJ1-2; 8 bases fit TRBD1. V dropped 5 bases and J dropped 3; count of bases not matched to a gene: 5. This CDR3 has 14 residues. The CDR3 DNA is TGTGCCAGCAGTCAGGGGGCTGGCGACTATGGCTACACCTTC. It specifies CASSQGAGDYGYTF.